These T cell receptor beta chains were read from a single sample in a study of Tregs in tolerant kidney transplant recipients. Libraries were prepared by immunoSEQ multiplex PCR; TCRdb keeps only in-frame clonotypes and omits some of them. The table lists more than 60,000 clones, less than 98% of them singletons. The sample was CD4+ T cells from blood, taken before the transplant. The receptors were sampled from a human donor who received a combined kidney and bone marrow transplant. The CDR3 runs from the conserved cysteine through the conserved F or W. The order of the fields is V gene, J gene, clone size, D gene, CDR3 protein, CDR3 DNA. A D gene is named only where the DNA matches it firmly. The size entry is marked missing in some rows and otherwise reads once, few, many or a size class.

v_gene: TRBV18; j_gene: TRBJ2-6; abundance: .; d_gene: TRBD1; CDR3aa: CASSSRQGASGANVLTF; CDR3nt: TGTGCCAGCTCTTCCCGACAGGGGGCGTCTGGGGCCAACGTCCTGACTTTC
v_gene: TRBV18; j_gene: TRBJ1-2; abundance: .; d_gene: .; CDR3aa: CASSPTLGGINYGYTF; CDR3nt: TGTGCCAGCTCACCTACTCTCGGGGGGATAAACTATGGCTACACCTTC
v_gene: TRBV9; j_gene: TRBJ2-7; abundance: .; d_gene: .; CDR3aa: CASSPTTSRTYEQYF; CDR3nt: TGTGCCAGCAGCCCCACGACTTCTCGGACCTACGAGCAGTACTTC
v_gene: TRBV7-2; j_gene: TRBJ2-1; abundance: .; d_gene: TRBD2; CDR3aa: CASSTGLAVYNEQFF; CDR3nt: TGTGCCAGCAGCACTGGACTAGCGGTTTACAATGAGCAGTTCTTC
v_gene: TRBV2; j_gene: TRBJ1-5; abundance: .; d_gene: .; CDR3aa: CASSPQRGFADSNQPQHF; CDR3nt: TGTGCCAGCAGCCCCCAACGAGGCTTTGCAGATAGCAATCAGCCCCAGCATTTT
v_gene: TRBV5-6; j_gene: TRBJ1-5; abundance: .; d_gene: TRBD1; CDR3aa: CASSFSSHGTEHQPQHF; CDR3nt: TGTGCCAGCAGTTTTTCATCTCACGGGACAGAACATCAGCCCCAGCATTTT
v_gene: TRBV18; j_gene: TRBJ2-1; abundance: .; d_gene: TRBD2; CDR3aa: CASSPGLAKHNEQFF; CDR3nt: TGTGCCAGCTCACCAGGACTAGCGAAACACAATGAGCAGTTCTTC
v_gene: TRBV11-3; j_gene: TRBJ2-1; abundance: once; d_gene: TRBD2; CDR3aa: CASSFREVGTTQFF; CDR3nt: TGTGCCAGCAGCTTCCGGGAGGTAGGGACTACGCAGTTCTTC
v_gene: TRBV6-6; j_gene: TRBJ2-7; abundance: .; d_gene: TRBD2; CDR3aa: CATLAGGSYEQYF; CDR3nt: TGTGCCACCCTAGCGGGAGGCTCCTACGAGCAGTACTTC
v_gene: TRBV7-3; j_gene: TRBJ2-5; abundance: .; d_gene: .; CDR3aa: CAIRRVWDYMMETQYF; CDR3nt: TGTGCCATCAGGAGGGTTTGGGATTATATGATGGAGACCCAGTACTTC
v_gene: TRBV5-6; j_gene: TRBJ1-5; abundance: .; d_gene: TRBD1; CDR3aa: CASSRLTGTGDNQPQHF; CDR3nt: TGTGCCAGCAGCCGTCTTACCGGGACAGGGGATAATCAGCCCCAGCATTTT
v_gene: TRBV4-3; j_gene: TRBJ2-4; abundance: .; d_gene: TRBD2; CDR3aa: CASSQSGSKGSAKNIQYF; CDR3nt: TGCGCCAGCAGCCAGAGCGGGAGTAAAGGGTCGGCCAAAAACATTCAGTACTTC
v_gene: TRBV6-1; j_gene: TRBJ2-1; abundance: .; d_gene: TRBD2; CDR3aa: CASSDRTSGGTYNEQFF; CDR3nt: TGTGCCAGCAGTGATCGGACTAGCGGGGGGACCTACAATGAGCAGTTCTTC
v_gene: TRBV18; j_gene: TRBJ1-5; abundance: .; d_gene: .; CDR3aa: CASSPSGEPQHF; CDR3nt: TGTGCCAGCTCACCTTCGGGGGAGCCCCAGCATTTT
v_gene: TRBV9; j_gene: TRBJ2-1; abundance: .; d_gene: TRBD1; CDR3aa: CASSVDVRGSDEQFF; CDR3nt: TGTGCCAGCAGCGTAGACGTCAGGGGGTCCGATGAGCAGTTCTTC
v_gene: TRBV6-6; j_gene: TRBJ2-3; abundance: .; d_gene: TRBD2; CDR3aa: CASSYSTGRVDTQYF; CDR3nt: TGTGCCAGCAGTTACTCGACCGGGAGGGTAGATACGCAGTATTTT
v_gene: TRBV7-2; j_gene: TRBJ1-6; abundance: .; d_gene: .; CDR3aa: CASSLEPRVDSPLHF; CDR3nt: TGTGCCAGCAGCTTAGAGCCCAGGGTGGATTCACCCCTCCACTTT
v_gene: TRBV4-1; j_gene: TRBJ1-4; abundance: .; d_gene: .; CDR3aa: CASSQDRRAGLEKLFF; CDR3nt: TGCGCCAGCAGCCAAGATCGGAGGGCAGGGCTGGAAAAACTGTTTTTT
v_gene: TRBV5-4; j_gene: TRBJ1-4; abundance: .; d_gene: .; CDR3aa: CASSLTGGNEKLFF; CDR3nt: TGTGCCAGCAGCCTGACAGGTGGGAATGAAAAACTGTTTTTT
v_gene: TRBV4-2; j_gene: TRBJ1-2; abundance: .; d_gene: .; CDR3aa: CASSQDAGIGRGGYTF; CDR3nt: TGTGCCAGCAGCCAAGATGCGGGTATTGGCCGGGGGGGCTACACCTTC
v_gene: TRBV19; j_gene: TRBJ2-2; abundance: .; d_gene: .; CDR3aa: CASSAGPNTGELFF; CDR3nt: TGTGCCAGTAGTGCGGGACCGAACACCGGGGAGCTGTTTTTT
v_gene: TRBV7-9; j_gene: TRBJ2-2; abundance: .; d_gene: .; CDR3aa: CASSPVGRITGELFF; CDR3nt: TGTGCCAGCAGCCCCGTGGGGCGCATCACCGGGGAGCTGTTTTTT
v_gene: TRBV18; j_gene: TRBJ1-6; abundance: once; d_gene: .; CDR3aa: CASSPRSENSPLHF; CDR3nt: TGTGCCAGCTCACCCCGTAGCGAAAATTCACCCCTCCACTTT
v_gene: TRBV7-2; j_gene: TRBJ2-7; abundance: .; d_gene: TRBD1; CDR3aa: CASSEDRGMPYEQYF; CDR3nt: TGTGCCAGCAGCGAAGACAGGGGGATGCCCTACGAGCAGTACTTC
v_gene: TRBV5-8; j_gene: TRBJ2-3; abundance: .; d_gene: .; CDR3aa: CASTITGFNTDTQYF; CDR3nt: TGTGCCAGCACCATCACAGGGTTTAACACAGATACGCAGTATTTT
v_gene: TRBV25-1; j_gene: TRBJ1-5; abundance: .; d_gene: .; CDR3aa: CASSEWCGRGGSNQPQHF; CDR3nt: TGTGCCAGCAGTGAATGGTGTGGGAGGGGGGGAAGCAATCAGCCCCAGCATTTT
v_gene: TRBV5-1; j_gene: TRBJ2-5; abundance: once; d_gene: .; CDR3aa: CASSLGVQETQYF; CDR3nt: TGCGCCAGCAGCTTGGGAGTCCAAGAGACCCAGTACTTC
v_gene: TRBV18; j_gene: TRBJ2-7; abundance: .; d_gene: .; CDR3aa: CASSPTAGYEQYF; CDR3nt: TGTGCCAGCTCCCCCACGGCGGGCTACGAGCAGTACTTC
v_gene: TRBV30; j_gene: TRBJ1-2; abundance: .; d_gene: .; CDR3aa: CAWNPGGGGYTF; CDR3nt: TGTGCCTGGAATCCCGGGGGAGGCGGCTACACCTTC
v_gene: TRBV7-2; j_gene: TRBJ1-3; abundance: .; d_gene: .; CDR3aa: CASSLLPRFSGNTIYF; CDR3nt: TGTGCCAGCAGCCTCCTGCCTAGGTTCTCTGGAAACACCATATATTTT
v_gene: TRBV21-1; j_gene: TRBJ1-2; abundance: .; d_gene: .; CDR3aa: CASSPPGLRGYYGYTF; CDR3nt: TGTGCCAGCAGCCCTCCGGGCCTCAGAGGGTACTATGGCTACACCTTC
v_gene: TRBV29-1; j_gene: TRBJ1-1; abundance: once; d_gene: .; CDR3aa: CSVVGQRTAEAFF; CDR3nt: TGCAGCGTTGTCGGACAGCGGACCGCTGAAGCTTTCTTT
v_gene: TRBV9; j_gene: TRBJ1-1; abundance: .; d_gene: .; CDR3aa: CASSVGPGLNTEAFF; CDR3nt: TGTGCCAGCAGCGTAGGTCCAGGGCTAAACACTGAAGCTTTCTTT
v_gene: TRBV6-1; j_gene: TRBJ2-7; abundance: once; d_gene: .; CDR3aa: CASSHRTTGYEQYF; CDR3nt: TGTGCCAGCAGTCATCGAACGACGGGGTACGAGCAGTACTTC
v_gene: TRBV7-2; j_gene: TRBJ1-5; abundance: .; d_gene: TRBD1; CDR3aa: CASSLAGTVNQPQHF; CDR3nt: TGTGCCAGCAGCTTAGCCGGGACAGTGAATCAGCCCCAGCATTTT
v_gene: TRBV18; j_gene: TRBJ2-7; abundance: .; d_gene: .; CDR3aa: CASSRSSEAGGEQYF; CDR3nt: TGTGCCAGCTCGCGATCTAGCGAGGCTGGGGGAGAGCAGTACTTC
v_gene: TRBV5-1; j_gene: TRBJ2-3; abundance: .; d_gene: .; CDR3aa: CASSPQGTDTQYF; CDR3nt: TGCGCCAGCAGCCCGCAGGGGACAGATACGCAGTATTTT
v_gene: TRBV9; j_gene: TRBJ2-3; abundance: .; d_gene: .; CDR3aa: CASSVRVVGTQYF; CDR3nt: TGTGCCAGCAGCGTCAGGGTGGTAGGTACGCAGTATTTT
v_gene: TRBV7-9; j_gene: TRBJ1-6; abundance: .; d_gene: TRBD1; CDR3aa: CASSNTGDSPLHF; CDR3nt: TGTGCCAGCAGCAACACAGGGGATTCACCCCTCCACTTT
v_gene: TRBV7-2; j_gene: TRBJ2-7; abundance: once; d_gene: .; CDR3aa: CASSLYGAGLSLEQYF; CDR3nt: TGTGCCAGCAGCTTATACGGAGCAGGACTCTCTCTCGAGCAGTACTTC
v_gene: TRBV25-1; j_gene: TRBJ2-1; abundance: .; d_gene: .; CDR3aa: CASSDPKGWYNEQFF; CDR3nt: TGTGCCAGCAGTGACCCGAAGGGGTGGTACAATGAGCAGTTCTTC
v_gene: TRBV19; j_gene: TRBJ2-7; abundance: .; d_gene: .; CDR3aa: CASSIVAQASSYEQYF; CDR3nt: TGTGCCAGTAGTATAGTGGCCCAGGCGAGCTCCTACGAGCAGTACTTC
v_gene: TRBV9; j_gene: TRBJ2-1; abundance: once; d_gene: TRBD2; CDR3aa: CASSGGLAGYNEQFF; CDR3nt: TGTGCCAGCAGCGGGGGGCTAGCGGGCTACAATGAGCAGTTCTTC
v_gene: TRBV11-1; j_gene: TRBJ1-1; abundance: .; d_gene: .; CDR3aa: CASSLGGHTNTEAFF; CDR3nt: TGTGCCAGCAGCTTAGGGGGACATACGAACACTGAAGCTTTCTTT
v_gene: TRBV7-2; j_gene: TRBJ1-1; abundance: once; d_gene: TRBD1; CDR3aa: CASSIQGADTEAFF; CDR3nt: TGTGCCAGCAGCATCCAGGGGGCAGATACTGAAGCTTTCTTT
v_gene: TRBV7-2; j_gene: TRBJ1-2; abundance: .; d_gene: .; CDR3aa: CASSPGGGPGYGYTF; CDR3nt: TGTGCCAGCAGCCCCGGCGGGGGGCCGGGCTATGGCTACACCTTC
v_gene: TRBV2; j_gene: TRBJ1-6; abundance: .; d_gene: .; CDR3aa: CASSELAVYNSPLHF; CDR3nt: TGTGCCAGCAGTGAATTGGCAGTTTATAATTCACCCCTCCACTTT